These 15 T cell receptor beta chains share one sample of origin, sequenced in a study of blood T cell repertoires in COVID-19 (dated by TCRdb to about 2020). The library came from the immunoSEQ multiplex PCR assay. TCRdb took over this immuneACCESS table, retaining in-frame rearrangements with V and J assigned. Such tables are incomplete; in checked studies, under half of the missing clones stem from an unresolved V gene, and the remainder is unexplained. This sample comprises 450,000 or so clones, roughly 90% of them detected only once. The top ten hold 0.8% to 0.85% of the sample. Sequencing was done on a sample of peripheral blood. These receptor sequences come from a man younger than 30 with COVID-19, enrolled during active disease.

The chain has TRBV7-8 and TRBJ2-7; the match to TRBD2 covers 12 bases. V lost 5 bases and J lost 2; bases outside the gene matches: 4. This CDR3 is 15 amino acids long. CDR1 is SGHVS and CDR2 is FQNEAQ in the germline V gene. CDR3 protein: CASSVGLAGPYEQYF. CDR3 coding DNA: TGTGCCAGCAGCGTGGGACTAGCGGGTCCCTACGAGCAGTACTTC.

This chain links TRBV11-2 with TRBJ1-2; TRBD1 aligns across 12 bases. Trimming cost V 4 bases and J 8 bases; bases outside gene matches: 8. CDR1 is SGHAT and CDR2 is FQNNGV in the germline V gene. This CDR3 contains 15 residues. CDR3 DNA: TGTGCCAGCAGCTGGGGGACAGGGGGCCTGGTAGGCTACACCTTC. Protein sequence: CASSWGTGGLVGYTF.

This chain uses TRBV29-1 with TRBJ2-5; 9 bases line up with TRBD1. The CDR3 spans 18 residues. Germline V gene lookup returns CDR1 SQVTM and CDR2 ANQGSEA. The V gene end was trimmed by 1 base and the J gene end by 1 base; junction bases not matched to a gene: 13. This chain's CDR3 is CSVEVFSPGTGSQETQYF. The CDR3 nucleotides are TGCAGCGTTGAAGTGTTTTCTCCCGGGACAGGGAGCCAAGAGACCCAGTACTTC. Full variable domain (missing parts from reference TRBV29-1 and TRBJ2-5): SAVISQKPSRDICQRGTSLTIQCQVDSQVTMMFWYRQQPGQSLTLIATANQGSEATYESGFVIDKFPISRPNLTFSTLTVSNMSPEDSSIYLCSVEVFSPGTGSQETQYFGPGTRLLVL.

The genes are TRBV19 and TRBJ1-6, with 8 bases aligning to TRBD1. Unmatched junction bases numbered 5, after V lost 7 bases and J lost 9 bases. Germline CDR1 is LNHDA and CDR2 is SQIVND (reference sequence). The CDR3 length is 13 residues. The CDR3 sequence is CASIGQGSSPLHF. CDR3 DNA sequence: TGTGCCAGTATAGGACAGGGAAGTTCACCCCTCCACTTT.

The chain recombines TRBV15 with TRBJ2-2; D might be TRBD1 (5 bases). The V gene's germline CDR1 is LNHNV and CDR2 YYDKDF (reference sequence). This CDR3 is built from 17 residues. The germline V and J ends were trimmed by 0 bases and 3 bases, with 14 bases remaining between them. The CDR3, as DNA: TGTGCCACCAGCAGAGATCAGGGCACAGCCGACACCGGGGAGCTGTTTTTT. Translated, it gives CATSRDQGTADTGELFF.

The chain recombines TRBV3-1 (or the pseudogene TRBV3-2) with TRBJ2-5; TRBD2 agrees at 8 bases. Germline assignment: CDR1 LGHDT and CDR2 YNNKEL (reference sequence). V trimming: 2 bases; J trimming: 5 bases; junction bases outside the gene matches: 7. The CDR3 has 15 residues. The CDR3 region is CASSQSVGGGETQYF. In DNA form, the CDR3 reads TGTGCCAGCAGCCAATCGGTCGGGGGGGGTGAGACCCAGTACTTC.

This clone was recorded once. The chain couples TRBV5-6 to TRBJ1-3; D possibly corresponds to TRBD1 (6 bases). The germline V and J ends were trimmed by 3 bases and 0 bases, with 13 bases remaining between them. Germline CDR1 SGHDT, CDR2 YYEEEE. This CDR3 is built from 16 residues. CDR3 nucleotide sequence: TGTGCCAGCAGCTCAAGACAGGACCTCTCTGGAAACACCATATATTTT. Translated: CASSSRQDLSGNTIYF.

This chain links TRBV25-1 with TRBJ2-7, with D perhaps TRBD1 (6 bases). CDR1 is MGHDK and CDR2 is SYGVNS in the germline V gene. V was clipped by 5 bases and J by 3 bases, with 11 bases between them. This CDR3 region has 13 residues. CDR3 bases: TGTGCCAGCAGTACCCGACAGGTCTACGAGCAGTACTTC. Translated: CASSTRQVYEQYF.

The rearrangement links TRBV10-3 to TRBJ1-4; TRBD1 might be the D (5 bases). V gave up 0 bases and J gave up 5 bases, with 13 bases separating them. Germline V gene lookup returns CDR1 ENHRY and CDR2 SYGVKD. The CDR3 totals 16 residues. CDR3 sequence reads: CAISESNPGRNEKLFF. CDR3 coding DNA: TGTGCCATCAGTGAGTCGAATCCAGGGAGGAATGAAAAACTGTTTTTT.

Only one count was recorded for this clone. The chain combines TRBV5-4 with TRBJ2-3; 7 nucleotides align to TRBD2. The V gene end was trimmed by 2 bases and the J gene end by 1 base; junction bases not matched to a gene: 4. This CDR3 spans 15 amino acids. The V gene's germline CDR1 is SGHNT and CDR2 YYREEE (reference sequence). The CDR3 bases are TGTGCCAGCAGCTTTCGGAGCGGGGGCACAGATACGCAGTATTTT. Translating it yields CASSFRSGGTDTQYF.

The chain uses TRBV6-5 and TRBJ1-1, with 7 bases matching TRBD1. Germline CDR1 reads MNHEY; CDR2 reads SVGAGI. This CDR3 has 13 amino acids. With 10 bases clipped from V and 3 bases from J, the junction kept 8 bases outside the gene matches. The CDR3 DNA is TGTGCCACTCGGAGGGACAGCTACACTGAAGCTTTCTTT. Protein sequence: CATRRDSYTEAFF.

The rearrangement uses TRBV6-1 and TRBJ2-7; 8 bases agree with TRBD1. The J segment lost 2 bases and the V segment lost 2 bases, leaving 5 bases of the junction unmatched. Germline values: CDR1 MNHNS, CDR2 SASEGT. The CDR3 spans 15 residues. The CDR3 region has the DNA TGTGCCAGCAGTGAACGAACAGGGGGGCCCTACGAGCAGTACTTC. It specifies CASSERTGGPYEQYF.

This rearrangement joins TRBV7-9 to TRBJ2-1; TRBD2 might be the D (5 bases). The length of the CDR3 is 17 residues. CDR1 and CDR2 (germline): SEHNR, FQNEAQ (reference sequence). V lost 0 bases and J 7 bases, leaving 19 bases between the germline ends. The CDR3 sequence is CASSLATLAQRKNEQFF. The CDR3 DNA reads TGTGCCAGCAGCTTAGCGACCCTAGCCCAAAGGAAAAATGAGCAGTTCTTC.

The V and J genes are TRBV7-2 and TRBJ1-2; 9 nucleotides match TRBD1. The CDR3 covers 15 residues. The germline CDR1 and CDR2 sequences are SGHTA and FQGNSA. Trimming removed 4 bases from V and 4 bases from J; junction bases left unmatched: 7. The CDR3 region has the DNA TGTGCCAGCAGCTCCCTTCCGACAGGGGGCTATGGCTACACCTTC. Amino acids: CASSSLPTGGYGYTF.

The J gene is TRBJ2-1, the V gene TRBV19; maybe TRBD1 (6 bases). Germline V gene lookup returns CDR1 LNHDA and CDR2 SQIVND (reference sequence). The CDR3 loop spans 15 amino acids. V lost 9 bases to trimming and J lost 1 base, with 16 bases between them. The CDR3 nucleotides read TGTGCCAGCCACACCGGGACACATTCCTACAATGAGCAGTTCTTC. Its protein is CASHTGTHSYNEQFF.